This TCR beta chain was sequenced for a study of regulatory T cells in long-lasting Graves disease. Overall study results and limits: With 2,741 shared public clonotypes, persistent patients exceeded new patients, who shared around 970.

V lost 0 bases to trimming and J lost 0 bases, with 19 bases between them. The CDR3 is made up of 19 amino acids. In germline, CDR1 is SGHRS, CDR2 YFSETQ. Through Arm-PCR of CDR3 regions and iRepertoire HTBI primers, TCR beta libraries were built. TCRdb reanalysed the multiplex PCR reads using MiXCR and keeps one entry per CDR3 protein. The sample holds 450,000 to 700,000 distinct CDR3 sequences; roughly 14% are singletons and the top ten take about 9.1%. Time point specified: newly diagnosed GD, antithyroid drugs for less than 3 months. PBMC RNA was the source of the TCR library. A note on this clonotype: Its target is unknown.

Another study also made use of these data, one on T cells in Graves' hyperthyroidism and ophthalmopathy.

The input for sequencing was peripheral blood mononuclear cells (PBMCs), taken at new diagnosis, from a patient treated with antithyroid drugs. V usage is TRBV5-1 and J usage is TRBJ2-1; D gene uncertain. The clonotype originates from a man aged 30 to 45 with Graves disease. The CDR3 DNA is TGCGCCAGCAGCTTGGGGGTGGTCCCACGAAAGAGCTCCTACAATGAGCAGTTCTTC. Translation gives CASSLGVVPRKSSYNEQFF.